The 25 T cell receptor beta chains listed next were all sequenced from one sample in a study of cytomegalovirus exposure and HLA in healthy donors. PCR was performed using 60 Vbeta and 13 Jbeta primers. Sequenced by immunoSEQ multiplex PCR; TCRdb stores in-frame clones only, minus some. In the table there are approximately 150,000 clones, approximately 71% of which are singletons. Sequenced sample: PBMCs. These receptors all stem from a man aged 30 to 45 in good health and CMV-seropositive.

Here the CDR3 reads CASSPAQDTEAFF. In nucleotides, the CDR3 is TGTGCCAGCTCACCAGCACAGGACACTGAAGCTTTCTTT. The chain carries TRBV18 and TRBJ1-1, with TRBD1 as a possible D gene (5 bases). CDR1 and CDR2 from the germline V gene are KGHSH and LQKENI. Between the trimmed V and J ends, which lost 2 bases and 3 bases, there was a span of 7 bases. The CDR3 extends over 13 amino acids.

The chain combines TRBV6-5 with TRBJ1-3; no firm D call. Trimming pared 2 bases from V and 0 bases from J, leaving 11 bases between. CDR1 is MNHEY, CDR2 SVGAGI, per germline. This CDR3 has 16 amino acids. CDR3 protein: CASSYSPDPSGNTIYF. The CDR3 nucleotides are TGTGCCAGCAGTTACAGCCCTGATCCCTCTGGAAACACCATATATTTT.

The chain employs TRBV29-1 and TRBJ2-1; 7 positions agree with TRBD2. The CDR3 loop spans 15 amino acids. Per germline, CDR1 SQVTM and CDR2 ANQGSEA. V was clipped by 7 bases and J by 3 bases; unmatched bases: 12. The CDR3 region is CSAVRDYQDYNEQFF. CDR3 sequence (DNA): TGCAGCGCCGTCCGGGACTACCAAGACTACAATGAGCAGTTCTTC.

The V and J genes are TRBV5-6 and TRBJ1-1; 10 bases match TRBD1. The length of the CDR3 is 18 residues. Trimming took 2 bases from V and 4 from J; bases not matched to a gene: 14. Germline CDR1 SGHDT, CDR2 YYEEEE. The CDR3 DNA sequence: TGTGCCAGCAGCTTCCTTAGGGACAGGGGATTGTTTGGCACTGAAGCTTTCTTT. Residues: CASSFLRDRGLFGTEAFF.

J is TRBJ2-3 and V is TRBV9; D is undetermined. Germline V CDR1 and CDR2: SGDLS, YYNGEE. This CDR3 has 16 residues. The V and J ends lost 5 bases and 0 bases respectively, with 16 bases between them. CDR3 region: CASSAASGFSTDTQYF. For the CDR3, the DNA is TGTGCCAGCAGTGCGGCGTCGGGTTTTAGCACAGATACGCAGTATTTT.

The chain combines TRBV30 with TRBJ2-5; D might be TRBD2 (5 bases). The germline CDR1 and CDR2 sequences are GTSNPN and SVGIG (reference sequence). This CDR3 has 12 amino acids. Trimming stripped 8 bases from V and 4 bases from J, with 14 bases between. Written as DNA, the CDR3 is TGTGCCGGCCGGGGATGGGCAGAGACCCAGTACTTC. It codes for CAGRGWAETQYF.

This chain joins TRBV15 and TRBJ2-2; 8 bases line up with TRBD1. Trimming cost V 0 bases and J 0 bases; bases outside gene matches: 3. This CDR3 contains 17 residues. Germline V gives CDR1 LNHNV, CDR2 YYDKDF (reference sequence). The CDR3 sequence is CATSRDMGQANTGELFF. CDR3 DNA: TGTGCCACCAGCAGAGATATGGGACAGGCGAACACCGGGGAGCTGTTTTTT.

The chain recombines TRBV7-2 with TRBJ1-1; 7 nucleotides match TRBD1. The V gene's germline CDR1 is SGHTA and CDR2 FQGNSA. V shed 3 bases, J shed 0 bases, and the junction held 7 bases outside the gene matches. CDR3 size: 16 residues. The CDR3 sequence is CASSLEQGSLNTEAFF. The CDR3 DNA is TGTGCCAGCAGCTTGGAACAGGGGTCATTGAACACTGAAGCTTTCTTT.

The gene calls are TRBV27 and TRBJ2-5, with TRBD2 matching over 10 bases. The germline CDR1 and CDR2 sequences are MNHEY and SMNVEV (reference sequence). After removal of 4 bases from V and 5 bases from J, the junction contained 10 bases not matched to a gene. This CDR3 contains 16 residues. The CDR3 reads CASSWSVLAGVETQYF. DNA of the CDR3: TGTGCCAGCAGTTGGTCCGTCCTAGCGGGAGTGGAGACCCAGTACTTC.

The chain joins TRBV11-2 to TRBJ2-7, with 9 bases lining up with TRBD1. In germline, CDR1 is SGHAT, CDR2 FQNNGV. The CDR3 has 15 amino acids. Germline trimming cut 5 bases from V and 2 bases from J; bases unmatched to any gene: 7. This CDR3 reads CASSAGTGSPYEQYF. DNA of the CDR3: TGTGCCAGCAGCGCGGGGACAGGGTCCCCCTACGAGCAGTACTTC.

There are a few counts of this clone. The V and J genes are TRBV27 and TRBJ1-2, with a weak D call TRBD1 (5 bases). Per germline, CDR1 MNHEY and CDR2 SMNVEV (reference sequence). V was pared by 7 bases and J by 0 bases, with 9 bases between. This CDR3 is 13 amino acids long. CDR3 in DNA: TGTGCCAGCACACGGGGGACTAACTATGGCTACACCTTC. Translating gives CASTRGTNYGYTF.

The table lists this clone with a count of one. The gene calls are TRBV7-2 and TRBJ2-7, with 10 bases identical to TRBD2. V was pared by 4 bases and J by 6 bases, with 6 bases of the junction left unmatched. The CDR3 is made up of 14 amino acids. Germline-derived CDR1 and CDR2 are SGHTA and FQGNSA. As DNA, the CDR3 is TGTGCCAGCAGCTCATCCGGGACTAGCGTCGAGCAGTACTTC. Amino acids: CASSSSGTSVEQYF.

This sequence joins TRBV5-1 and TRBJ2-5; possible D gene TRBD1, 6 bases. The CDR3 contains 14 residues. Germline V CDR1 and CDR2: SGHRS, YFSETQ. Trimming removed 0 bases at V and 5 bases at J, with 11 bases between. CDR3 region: CASSLGAGDETQYF. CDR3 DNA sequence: TGCGCCAGCAGCTTGGGGGCAGGGGATGAGACCCAGTACTTC.

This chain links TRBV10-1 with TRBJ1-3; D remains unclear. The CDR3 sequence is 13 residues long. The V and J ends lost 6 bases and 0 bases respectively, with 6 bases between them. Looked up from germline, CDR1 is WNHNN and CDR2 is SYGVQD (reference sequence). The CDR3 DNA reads TGCGCCAGCAGATCCAACTCTGGAAACACCATATATTTT. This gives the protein CASRSNSGNTIYF.

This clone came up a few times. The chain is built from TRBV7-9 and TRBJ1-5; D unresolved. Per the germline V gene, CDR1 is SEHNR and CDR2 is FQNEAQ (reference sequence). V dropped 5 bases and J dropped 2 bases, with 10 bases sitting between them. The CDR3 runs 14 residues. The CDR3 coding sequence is TGTGCCAGCAGCCCACGGGAGGGCAATCAGCCCCAGCATTTT. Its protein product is CASSPREGNQPQHF. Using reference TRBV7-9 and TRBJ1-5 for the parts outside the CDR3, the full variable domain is DTGVSQNPRHKITKRGQNVTFRCDPISEHNRLYWYRQTLGQGPEFLTYFQNEAQLEKSRLLSDRFSAERPKGSFSTLEIQRTEQGDSAMYLCASSPREGNQPQHFGDGTRLSIL.

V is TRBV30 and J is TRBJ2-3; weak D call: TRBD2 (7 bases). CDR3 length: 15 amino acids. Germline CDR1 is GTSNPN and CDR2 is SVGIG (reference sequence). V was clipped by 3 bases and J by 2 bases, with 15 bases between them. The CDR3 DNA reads TGTGCCTGGAGGGGGGGGCTAGCCTACACAGATACGCAGTATTTT. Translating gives CAWRGGLAYTDTQYF.

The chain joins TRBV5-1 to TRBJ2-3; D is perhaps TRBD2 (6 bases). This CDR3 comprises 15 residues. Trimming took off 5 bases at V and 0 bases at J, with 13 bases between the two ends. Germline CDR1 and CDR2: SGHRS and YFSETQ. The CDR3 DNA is TGCGCCAGCAGGCCTCAGGGACTCAGCACAGATACGCAGTATTTT. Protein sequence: CASRPQGLSTDTQYF.

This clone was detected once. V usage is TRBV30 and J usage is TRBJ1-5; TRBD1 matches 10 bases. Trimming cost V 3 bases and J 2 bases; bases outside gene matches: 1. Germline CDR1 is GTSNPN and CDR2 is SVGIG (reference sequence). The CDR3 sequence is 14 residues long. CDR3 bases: TGTGCCTGGAGCGGGACAGGGGGCAATCAGCCCCAGCATTTT. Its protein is CAWSGTGGNQPQHF.

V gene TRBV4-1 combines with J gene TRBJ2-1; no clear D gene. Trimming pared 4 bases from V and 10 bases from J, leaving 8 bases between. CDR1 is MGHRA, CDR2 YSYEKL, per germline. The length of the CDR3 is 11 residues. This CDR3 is CASSLLREQFF. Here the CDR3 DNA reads TGCGCCAGCAGCCTACTCAGGGAGCAGTTCTTC.

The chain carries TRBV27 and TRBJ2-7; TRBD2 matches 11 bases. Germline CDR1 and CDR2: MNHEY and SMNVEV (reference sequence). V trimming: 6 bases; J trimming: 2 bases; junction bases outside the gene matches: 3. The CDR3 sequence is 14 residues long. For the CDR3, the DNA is TGTGCCAGCAGGGGACTAGCGGCGGCCTACGAGCAGTACTTC. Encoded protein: CASRGLAAAYEQYF.

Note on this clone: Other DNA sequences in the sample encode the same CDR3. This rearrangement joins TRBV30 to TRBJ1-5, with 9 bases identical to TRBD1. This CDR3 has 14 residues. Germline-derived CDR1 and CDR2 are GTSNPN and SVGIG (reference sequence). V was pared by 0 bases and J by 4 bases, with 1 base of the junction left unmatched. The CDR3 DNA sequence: TGTGCCTGGAGTGTCGGGACAGGGAATCAGCCCCAGCATTTT. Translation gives CAWSVGTGNQPQHF.

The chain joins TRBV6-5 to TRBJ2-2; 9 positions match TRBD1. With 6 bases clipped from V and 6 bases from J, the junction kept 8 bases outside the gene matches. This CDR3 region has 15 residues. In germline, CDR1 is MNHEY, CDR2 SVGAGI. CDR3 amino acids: CASRPLDRGSGELFF. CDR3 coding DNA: TGTGCCAGCAGGCCGCTGGACAGGGGTTCCGGGGAGCTGTTTTTT.

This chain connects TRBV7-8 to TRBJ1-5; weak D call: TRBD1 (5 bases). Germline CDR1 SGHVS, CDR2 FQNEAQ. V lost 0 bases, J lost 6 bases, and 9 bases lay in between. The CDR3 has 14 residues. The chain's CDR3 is CASSLAVGAQPQHF. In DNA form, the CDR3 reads TGTGCCAGCAGCTTAGCGGTAGGGGCTCAGCCCCAGCATTTT.

The CDR3 region is CASSTRLAGGYNEQFF. CDR3 DNA: TGTGCCAGCAGCACTCGACTAGCGGGGGGCTACAATGAGCAGTTCTTC. The rearrangement joins TRBV9 to TRBJ2-1, with 13 bases fitting TRBD2. J lost 3 bases, V lost 4 bases, and 4 bases had no gene match. The CDR3 is 16 amino acids. CDR1 is SGDLS, CDR2 YYNGEE, per germline.

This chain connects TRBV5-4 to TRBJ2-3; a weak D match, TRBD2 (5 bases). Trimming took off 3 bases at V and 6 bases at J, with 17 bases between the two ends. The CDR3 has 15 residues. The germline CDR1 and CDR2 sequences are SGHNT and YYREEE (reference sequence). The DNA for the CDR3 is TGTGCCAGCAGCTCGGAGTTCGAGGGTTCGGATACGCAGTATTTT. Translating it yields CASSSEFEGSDTQYF. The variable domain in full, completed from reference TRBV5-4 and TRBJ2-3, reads ETGVTQSPTHLIKTRGQQVTLRCSSQSGHNTVSWYQQALGQGPQFIFQYYREEENGRGNFPPRFSGLQFPNYSSELNVNALELDDSALYLCASSSEFEGSDTQYFGPGTRLTVL.